This T cell receptor (beta chain) was captured by sequencing in a study of blood T cell repertoires in COVID-19. Study in general: T cells, B-cell-depleted T cells, or PBMCs supplied cDNA or gDNA.

The J segment lost 2 bases and the V segment lost 4 bases, leaving 1 base of the junction unmatched. CDR1 is MNHEY, CDR2 SVGAGI, per germline. This CDR3 contains 15 residues. Method: immunoSEQ multiplex PCR; TCRdb's copy keeps in-frame clones and lacks some. The sample consists of approximately 480,000 clones, about 90% of them appearing once. This rearrangement joins TRBV6-5 to TRBJ1-3, with 11 bases identical to TRBD1. The material sequenced was PBMCs or T cells enriched from blood (not recorded which). The clonotype comes from a woman in her late teens or twenties who had recovered from COVID-19. The CDR3 loop reads CASSLGQGAGNTIYF. In nucleotides, the CDR3 is TGTGCCAGCAGTTTGGGACAGGGGGCTGGAAACACCATATATTTT.